This T cell receptor beta chain stems from a study of T cells after yellow fever vaccination. Study-wide context: SMART-Seq v4 Ultra Low Input prepared libraries from low-cell fractions.

The V gene's germline CDR1 is SGHTA and CDR2 FQGNSA. The CDR3 contains 14 residues. Trimming left V 1 base short and J 4 bases short, with 11 bases between. TCRdb ran MiXCR on the 5' RACE reads and lists one entry per CDR3 protein. The table has 600,000 to 750,000 distinct CDR3 sequences, roughly 12% seen once; the top ten hold more than 12%. The receptor's source is a man younger than 40 who received the YFV17D yellow fever vaccine. This rearrangement joins TRBV7-2 to TRBJ2-7; tentative D call: TRBD2 (5 bases). This material consisted of PBMCs, taken on the day of the yellow fever booster vaccination. CDR3 DNA: TGTGCCAGCAGCTTAGGGACTTCCTGGTACGAGCAGTACTTC. Its protein is CASSLGTSWYEQYF.